This T cell receptor beta chain was captured in a study of blood T cell repertoires in COVID-19. On the study more broadly: There were acute and convalescent COVID-19 samples, and they came from the United States, Italy and Spain. Nucleic acid was either cDNA or gDNA, and it came from T cells, B-cell-depleted T cells, or PBMCs.

Methods used by the authors: The assay estimated nucleated cells by amplifying reference gene primers. Here immunoSEQ multiplex PCR was the method, and the copy in TCRdb shows in-frame clones only, minus some. Clone size and V and J calls were adopted from that table, with D and trimming inferred from the DNA. The sample lists 300,000 to 450,000 clones; around nine tenths were seen once. The junction had 6 bases not matched to a gene; V was cut back by 2 bases and J by 7 bases. CDR3 size: 16 residues. Germline lookup yields CDR1 MNHNY and CDR2 SVGAGI (reference sequence). Material for sequencing was peripheral blood. This TCR derives from a human donor in a cohort sampled during active COVID-19. This rearrangement joins TRBV6-6 to TRBJ1-6; 9 nucleotides agree with TRBD1. CDR3 DNA: TGTGCCAGCAGTTACGGACAGGGGCGCACCAATTCACCCCTCCACTTT. The encoded protein is CASSYGQGRTNSPLHF.